One sample yielded the 30 T cell receptor beta chains listed below, sequenced in a study of blood T cell repertoires in COVID-19. Here immunoSEQ multiplex PCR was the method, and the copy in TCRdb shows in-frame clones only, minus some. Of 390,000 or so clones listed, around 89% are singletons. Sequencing was carried out using peripheral blood. The source of these receptors is a man younger than 35 with active or convalescent COVID-19.

This chain links TRBV28 with TRBJ2-3; the match to TRBD2 covers 7 bases. This CDR3 is built from 14 residues. V lost 5 bases and J lost 1; bases outside the gene matches: 3. CDR1 and CDR2 from the germline V gene are MDHEN and SYDVKM. The CDR3 DNA sequence: TGTGCCAGCAGTCTAGCGGCGCGCACAGATACGCAGTATTTT. Encoded protein: CASSLAARTDTQYF. The whole variable domain, remainder taken from reference TRBV28 and TRBJ2-3, is DVKVTQSSRYLVKRTGEKVFLECVQDMDHENMFWYRQDPGLGLRLIYFSYDVKMKEKGDIPEGYSVSREKKERFSLILESASTNQTSMYLCASSLAARTDTQYFGPGTRLTVL.

J is TRBJ1-2 and V is TRBV15, with 7 nucleotides matching TRBD1. In germline, CDR1 is LNHNV, CDR2 YYDKDF (reference sequence). J was trimmed by 10 bases and V by 2 bases; bases with no gene match: 10. CDR3 size: 14 residues. This chain's CDR3 is CATSRNDRRGLYTF. The CDR3 bases are TGTGCCACCAGCAGAAATGACAGGAGGGGGCTCTACACCTTC.

The CDR3 region has the DNA TGTGCCAGCAGCGTCGGGATGGGGGGTTACTTATACAATGAGCAGTTCTTC. Translation: CASSVGMGGYLYNEQFF. The chain has TRBV9 and TRBJ2-1; D perhaps matches TRBD2 (6 bases). V was trimmed by 2 bases and J by 4 bases, leaving 19 bases between them. Looked up from germline, CDR1 is SGDLS and CDR2 is YYNGEE. The CDR3 length is 17 residues.

The V call is TRBV5-1, the J call TRBJ2-5; 12 bases map to TRBD1. CDR3 length: 15 residues. Germline CDR1 and CDR2: SGHRS and YFSETQ. J gave up 1 base and V 7 bases, and 5 bases lay outside the gene matches. The CDR3 sequence is CASRRDRGPQETQYF. CDR3 DNA sequence: TGCGCCAGCCGCCGGGACAGGGGGCCCCAAGAGACCCAGTACTTC.

The V call is TRBV7-2, the J call TRBJ1-2, with TRBD1 matching 8 bases. The CDR3 runs to 15 residues. Germline values: CDR1 SGHTA, CDR2 FQGNSA. J gave up 6 bases and V 1 base, and 7 bases lay outside the gene matches. The CDR3 DNA reads as TGTGCCAGCAGCTTAGTGTCGGCAGGGGGCGATGGCTACACCTTC. It yields the protein CASSLVSAGGDGYTF.

The genes are TRBV6-5 and TRBJ1-4; possibly TRBD1 for D (5 bases). V was clipped by 6 bases and J by 4 bases, with 12 bases between them. The CDR3 contains 14 residues. From germline, CDR1 is MNHEY and CDR2 SVGAGI. CDR3 bases: TGTGCCAGCAGGGGAGGACAAAGTAATGAAAAACTGTTTTTT. Translated: CASRGGQSNEKLFF.

V and J are TRBV30 and TRBJ1-2; D possibly corresponds to TRBD1 (6 bases). The germline V gene has CDR1 GTSNPN and CDR2 SVGIG (reference sequence). V was clipped by 1 base and J by 2 bases, with 14 bases between them. The CDR3 covers 15 residues. This chain's CDR3 is CAWSDPSRGNYGYTF. CDR3 coding DNA: TGTGCCTGGAGTGACCCCTCCAGGGGCAACTATGGCTACACCTTC.

The chain joins TRBV7-9 to TRBJ1-5, with TRBD1 as a possible D gene (5 bases). Germline V CDR1 and CDR2: SEHNR, FQNEAQ (reference sequence). Trimming stripped 1 base from V and 2 bases from J, with 15 bases between. This CDR3 spans 17 amino acids. The DNA of the CDR3 is TGTGCCAGCAGCTTAGGGGCGGGGGGAATGGGCAATCAGCCCCAGCATTTT. Protein sequence: CASSLGAGGMGNQPQHF.

Comment on this clone: Other DNA sequences in the same sample also yield this CDR3. V and J are TRBV4-1 and TRBJ1-1; TRBD1 matches at 7 bases. The germline gives CDR1 MGHRA, CDR2 YSYEKL. V dropped 1 base and J dropped 3; count of bases not matched to a gene: 2. The CDR3 length is 14 residues. DNA of the CDR3: TGCGCCAGCAGCCAAGGACAGGGTGACACTGAAGCTTTCTTT. Amino acids: CASSQGQGDTEAFF.

The chain carries TRBV19 and TRBJ1-5; TRBD1 agrees at 8 bases. V gave up 4 bases and J gave up 9 bases; unmatched junction bases: 8. Looked up from germline, CDR1 is LNHDA and CDR2 is SQIVND (reference sequence). The CDR3 has 14 amino acids. The CDR3: CASSRTGLIVPQHF. The DNA for the CDR3 is TGTGCCAGTAGTAGGACAGGGCTGATCGTGCCCCAGCATTTT. Supplemented by reference TRBV19 and TRBJ1-5, the full variable domain reads DGGITQSPKYLFRKEGQNVTLSCEQNLNHDAMYWYRQDPGQGLRLIYYSQIVNDFQKGDIAEGYSVSREKKESFPLTVTSAQKNPTAFYLCASSRTGLIVPQHFGDGTRLSIL.

The chain employs TRBV29-1 and TRBJ2-7, with D possibly matching TRBD2 (6 bases). The CDR3 totals 18 residues. The germline V gene has CDR1 SQVTM and CDR2 ANQGSEA. V lost 5 bases to trimming and J lost 3 bases, with 29 bases between them. The CDR3 region is CSVLFPRTNSQGGYEQYF. In DNA, the CDR3 is TGCAGCGTTCTCTTTCCAAGGACTAACAGCCAGGGTGGCTACGAGCAGTACTTC.

The chain links TRBV6-6 to TRBJ2-3; D is possibly TRBD2 (5 bases). Per germline, CDR1 MNHNY and CDR2 SVGAGI (reference sequence). The CDR3 has 16 residues. Deletions cut 6 bases from V and 6 bases from J, with 22 bases between. For the CDR3, the DNA is TGTGCCAGCAGACCCACACCCGGGGTCGGTTTCGATACGCAGTATTTT. It translates to CASRPTPGVGFDTQYF.

Points on this clone: This CDR3 is also generated by other DNA sequences in the sample. This chain uses TRBV28 with TRBJ1-5, with D hard to call. Per the germline V gene, CDR1 is MDHEN and CDR2 is SYDVKM. Trimming cost V 2 bases and J 0 bases, with 5 bases left between them. This CDR3 has 14 amino acids. In DNA, the CDR3 is TGTGCCAGCAGTTTAATTAGTAGCAATCAGCCCCAGCATTTT. Its protein product is CASSLISSNQPQHF.

J is TRBJ2-7 and V is TRBV19; D remains ambiguous. This CDR3 spans 14 amino acids. The germline CDR1 and CDR2 sequences are LNHDA and SQIVND (reference sequence). The germline V and J ends were trimmed by 2 bases and 0 bases, with 8 bases remaining between them. In nucleotides, the CDR3 is TGTGCCAGTAGTATATGGAGTGCCTCCTACGAGCAGTACTTC. Its translation: CASSIWSASYEQYF.

The chain employs TRBV6-6 and TRBJ2-7; 7 nucleotides align to TRBD1. The trim removed 2 bases at V and 2 bases at J, leaving 6 bases unmatched. CDR3 size: 15 residues. Germline loops: CDR1 MNHNY, CDR2 SVGAGI (reference sequence). This CDR3 reads CASSYEGTDTYEQYF. As DNA, the CDR3 is TGTGCCAGCAGTTACGAGGGGACAGACACCTACGAGCAGTACTTC.

CDR3 DNA sequence: TGTGCCAGCAGTTTAGTATACAGGTCTGGAAACACCATATATTTT. Residues: CASSLVYRSGNTIYF. The chain joins TRBV27 to TRBJ1-3; possible D gene TRBD1, 5 bases. This CDR3 is built from 15 residues. Germline V lookup: CDR1 MNHEY, CDR2 SMNVEV (reference sequence). V was shortened by 2 bases and J by 1 base, with 9 bases between the two germline ends.

This chain uses TRBV7-7 with TRBJ2-5, with TRBD1 matching 7 bases. Germline values: CDR1 SSHAT, CDR2 FNYEAQ (reference sequence). CDR3 length: 15 amino acids. V gave up 5 bases and J gave up 5 bases; unmatched junction bases: 11. The CDR3 is CASSQRQGVGETQYF. CDR3 DNA: TGTGCCAGCAGCCAACGACAGGGTGTAGGGGAGACCCAGTACTTC.

The rearrangement links TRBV20-1 to TRBJ2-1, with D possibly TRBD2 on 5 matching bases. The CDR3 loop spans 11 amino acids. CDR1 DFQATT and CDR2 SNEGSKA come from the germline V gene (reference sequence). Trimming cost V 2 bases and J 8 bases, with 7 bases left between them. CDR3 bases: TGCAGTGCTAGAACCGGGGATGAGCAGTTCTTC. It translates to CSARTGDEQFF.

The gene calls are TRBV7-9 and TRBJ2-1; 7 bases are shared with TRBD1. CDR1 and CDR2 (germline): SEHNR, FQNEAQ (reference sequence). The CDR3 is 13 amino acids. With 5 bases clipped from V and 7 bases from J, the junction kept 5 bases outside the gene matches. The CDR3 region is CASSPEGANEQFF. The CDR3 DNA sequence: TGTGCCAGCAGCCCCGAGGGGGCTAATGAGCAGTTCTTC.

This chain uses TRBV5-1 with TRBJ2-4; 7 bases fit TRBD2. The germline V gene has CDR1 SGHRS and CDR2 YFSETQ. The V gene end was trimmed by 4 bases and the J gene end by 6 bases; junction bases not matched to a gene: 13. The CDR3 totals 16 residues. In DNA form, the CDR3 reads TGCGCCAGCAGCCCCATGGCGGGAGTATTTATAAACATTCAGTACTTC. Its translation: CASSPMAGVFINIQYF. Looking up the rest from reference TRBV5-1 and TRBJ2-4 gives the full variable domain: KAGVTQTPRYLIKTRGQQVTLSCSPISGHRSVSWYQQTPGQGLQFLFEYFSETQRNKGNFPGRFSGRQFSNSRSEMNVSTLELGDSALYLCASSPMAGVFINIQYFGAGTRLSVL.

The chain combines TRBV30 with TRBJ2-2, with a possible D match to TRBD2 (5 bases). Germline V CDR1 and CDR2: GTSNPN, SVGIG (reference sequence). The CDR3 consists of 10 residues. CDR3 loop: CARRSGELFF. In nucleotides, the CDR3 is TGTGCACGGAGGTCAGGGGAGCTGTTTTTT.

The chain employs TRBV7-9 and TRBJ2-1; TRBD1 agrees at 8 bases. Germline CDR1 is SEHNR and CDR2 is FQNEAQ (reference sequence). The CDR3 length is 14 residues. Losses at the gene ends were 5 bases for V and 6 bases for J; bases not matched to a gene: 6. As DNA, the CDR3 is TGTGCCAGCAGCGGCGGGACAGGCCCCAATGAGCAGTTCTTC. Translating gives CASSGGTGPNEQFF.

J is TRBJ2-7 and V is TRBV4-1; possible D gene TRBD2, 5 bases. The CDR3 spans 15 residues. CDR1 and CDR2 (germline): MGHRA, YSYEKL. The germline V and J ends were trimmed by 3 bases and 2 bases, with 14 bases remaining between them. CDR3 amino acids: CASSQRVQATYEQYF. In DNA form, the CDR3 reads TGCGCCAGCAGCCAGAGGGTACAAGCAACCTACGAGCAGTACTTC.

V is TRBV4-1 and J is TRBJ2-7; 7 bases line up with TRBD2. Germline V gives CDR1 MGHRA, CDR2 YSYEKL. The CDR3 is 14 amino acids. V was clipped by 5 bases and J by 2 bases; unmatched bases: 6. The CDR3 here is CASSYMGGPYEQYF. The CDR3 bases are TGCGCCAGCAGCTATATGGGAGGGCCCTACGAGCAGTACTTC.

The chain links TRBV13 to TRBJ1-4; TRBD1 agrees at 9 bases. This CDR3 spans 16 amino acids. Germline values: CDR1 PRHDT, CDR2 FYEKMQ (reference sequence). V was pared by 8 bases and J by 5 bases, with 12 bases of the junction left unmatched. The CDR3 region has the DNA TGTGCCAGCGGGGGGGGACAGGGAGTATCGAATGAAAAACTGTTTTTT. Its protein is CASGGGQGVSNEKLFF.

V usage is TRBV6-5 and J usage is TRBJ2-7; TRBD1 matches 7 bases. The CDR3 contains 15 residues. CDR1 is MNHEY and CDR2 is SVGAGI in the germline V gene. With 3 bases clipped from V and 4 bases from J, the junction kept 9 bases outside the gene matches. CDR3 region: CASSYGPQGKYEQYF. CDR3 bases: TGTGCCAGCAGTTATGGTCCACAGGGGAAATACGAGCAGTACTTC.

The chain carries TRBV7-5 and TRBJ1-5. TRBV7-5 is assigned pseudogene status. The length of the CDR3 is 18 residues. CDR3 in DNA: TGTGCCAGAAGCTCGTCGCCCCCGGGAGGGCATAGCAATCAGCCCCAGCATTTT. It specifies CARSSSPPGGHSNQPQHF.

The CDR3 region has the DNA TGTGCCAGCAGCGTCAACAGGGTTAACTATGGCTACACCTTC. Its protein is CASSVNRVNYGYTF. The chain couples TRBV27 to TRBJ1-2; tentatively, D is TRBD1 (6 bases). The germline V gene encodes CDR1 MNHEY and CDR2 SMNVEV (reference sequence). The V and J ends lost 6 bases and 1 base respectively, with 12 bases between them. There are 14 residues in the CDR3.

The V call is TRBV3-1 (or the pseudogene TRBV3-2), the J call TRBJ2-5; 10 positions match TRBD2. Trimming at V came to 8 bases and at J to 5 bases, leaving 5 bases not matched to a gene. CDR1 and CDR2 (germline): LGHDT, YNNKEL (reference sequence). This CDR3 region has 13 residues. CDR3: CASRAGGRETQYF. The CDR3 DNA sequence: TGTGCCAGCCGAGCGGGGGGGCGGGAGACCCAGTACTTC.

This clone was picked up a small number of times. The J gene is TRBJ1-1, the V gene TRBV9, with 8 nucleotides matching TRBD1. The CDR3 consists of 14 residues. Trimming at V came to 3 bases and at J to 3 bases, leaving 4 bases not matched to a gene. Germline-derived CDR1 and CDR2 are SGDLS and YYNGEE. The DNA for the CDR3 is TGTGCCAGCAGCGCGGGGACAGGTCACACTGAAGCTTTCTTT. It translates to CASSAGTGHTEAFF.